Listed here is a single T cell receptor (beta chain). Which antigen it targets is not known. No base-level quality is on record; no much larger clone is a single base apart. Participants in the prospective study were enrolled through a virtual design, were aged roughly 18 to 95 years, and lived in approximately 24 United States geographic areas. In the prospective study, cohorts were assigned on the basis of participant-reported clinical history obtained from a screening survey and a study questionnaire. ImmuneRACE Cohort 3 recovered participants were defined by two consecutive negative NP/OP PCR tests, healthcare professional clearance, or symptom resolution. Mobile phlebotomists in the prospective study collected whole blood, serum and a nasopharyngeal or oropharyngeal swab from every participant. Prospective study participants could optionally give additional blood draws and questionnaires over a 2-month period. Before DNA extraction, prospective study blood samples were shipped either frozen or at room temperature.

TCRbeta CDR3 regions were amplified from genomic DNA using the immunoSEQ Assay, a bias-controlled multiplex PCR. Concerning the study's data processing: Nucleated cell counts per sample were estimated from amplification of reference gene primers within the assay. To quantify the absolute abundance of each unique TCRbeta CDR3 rearrangement, sequence reads were collapsed and filtered. For each sample, productive Simpson clonality was calculated as the square root of Simpson's diversity index across productive rearrangements. TCRdb re-hosts the immuneACCESS table, in-frame sequences only. Its copies lack some clones; in the studies checked, an unresolved V gene accounts for under half of them, and the cause for the rest is not known. That table supplies the V and J calls and clone size; D and trimming were determined from the DNA. For this sample there are 110,000 to 150,000 clones; 75% to 90% appear just once. The ten most abundant clones make up roughly 3.9% of the sample.

Including cysteine and phenylalanine, the CDR3 has 14 amino acids. The DNA shown is the 42-base CDR3, in frame from base 1. The CDR1 and CDR2 encoded by the germline V gene are MNHEY and SVGEGT. V is shortened by 5 bases, J by 4 bases, and the region joining them spans 14 bases. The entry originates in a study of blood T cell repertoires in COVID-19 (dated by TCRdb to 2018 to 2021). Context from the whole study: Samples from collaborators originated in the United States, Italy and Spain and spanned both the acute and convalescent phases of COVID-19. The prospective study material was composed of cDNA or gDNA derived from T cells, B-cell-depleted T cells, or PBMCs. Deeply sampled blood TCRbeta repertoires from subjects exposed to, actively infected with, or recovered from COVID-19 were included in the dataset. The repertoires were made available in a free public database intended to serve as a resource for research on the immune response to SARS-CoV-2. Samples were obtained from the ongoing ImmuneRACE study (first 160 participants) and from approximately 1,200 subjects provided by 6 global collaborators. Sample metadata almost always included a de-identified subject ID, COVID-19 status, age in years and sex. Where available, HLA class I and class II types were taken from metadata supplied by the sample provider and were not determined by assay-based typing. Overall study results and their limits: Clinical and demographic metadata were provided uncurated, with the amount varying by source and participant.

Sequencing was carried out using PBMCs or T cells enriched from blood (not recorded which). The V gene is TRBV6-2 or TRBV6-3 and the J gene is TRBJ1-2, with no confidently assigned D gene. This clonotype was sampled from a man in his fifties who had recovered from COVID-19. The DNA sequence is as follows: TGTGCCAGCAGTCCCGGGGAAGTGATCTATGGCTACACCTTC. It specifies CASSPGEVIYGYTF.